These 29 T cell receptor beta chains were all obtained from the same sample, sequenced in a study of CD8+ T cells in alopecia areata. As to treatment: oral pan-JAK inhibitor, 5-10 mg twice daily. RNA, once extracted, was reverse transcribed into cDNA for use as the sequencing template. Libraries were prepared by immunoSEQ multiplex PCR; TCRdb keeps only in-frame clonotypes and omits some of them. The repertoire holds about 190,000 clones, around three fifths seen once, with over 9.5% in the top ten. This material consisted of CD8+ T cells sorted from blood, taken at week 24, from a patient treated with tofacitinib. All receptors come from a human donor with alopecia areata.

The gene calls are TRBV7-9 and TRBJ1-1; D ambiguous. Germline assignment: CDR1 SEHNR and CDR2 FQNEAQ (reference sequence). V lost 1 base, J lost 13 bases, and 7 bases lay in between. This CDR3 is 10 amino acids long. The CDR3 nucleotides read TGTGCCAGCAGCTTAGATCAGCATTTCTTT. It codes for CASSLDQHFF.

This CDR3 reads CAWSVSREAFF. CDR3 in DNA: TGTGCCTGGAGTGTGTCCAGGGAAGCTTTCTTT. The V and J genes are TRBV30 and TRBJ1-1; D remains unclear. The CDR3 is 11 amino acids. Germline CDR1 is GTSNPN and CDR2 is SVGIG (reference sequence). Trimming pared 0 bases from V and 8 bases from J, leaving 7 bases between.

V and J are TRBV4-2 and TRBJ2-5; the D gene is possibly TRBD1 (6 bases). Trimming removed 2 bases at V and 4 bases at J, with 14 bases between. Germline V CDR1 and CDR2: LGHNA, YNFKEQ. This CDR3 spans 15 amino acids. The CDR3 DNA is TGTGCCAGCAGCCAAAACCTACAGGGTTTAGAGACCCAGTACTTC. Its protein is CASSQNLQGLETQYF.

This clone came up a few times. V gene TRBV19 combines with J gene TRBJ1-2; D possibly corresponds to TRBD1 (5 bases). Deletions cut 3 bases from V and 4 bases from J, with 21 bases between. Germline CDR1 is LNHDA and CDR2 is SQIVND (reference sequence). The CDR3 is 17 residues long. Here the CDR3 reads CASSINLGRGSSYGYTF. The CDR3 coding sequence is TGTGCCAGTAGTATCAACCTCGGACGGGGGTCGTCCTATGGCTACACCTTC.

The chain carries TRBV6-5 and TRBJ2-5; weak D call: TRBD2 (6 bases). V was shortened by 4 bases and J by 4 bases, with 10 bases between the two germline ends. Germline V gene lookup returns CDR1 MNHEY and CDR2 SVGAGI. This CDR3 spans 13 amino acids. The CDR3 DNA reads TGTGCCAGCAGTTTGTGGGGAGGAGAGACCCAGTACTTC. Encoded protein: CASSLWGGETQYF.

The gene calls are TRBV5-6 and TRBJ2-1; 7 nucleotides agree with TRBD2. From germline, CDR1 is SGHDT and CDR2 YYEEEE. The CDR3 is 16 amino acids. V lost 4 bases to trimming and J lost 4 bases; unmatched junction nucleotides: 11. CDR3 sequence: CASSLSTGGLYNEQFF. The DNA for the CDR3 is TGTGCCAGCAGCCTGAGCACGGGGGGATTATACAATGAGCAGTTCTTC.

This clone was observed a few times. J is TRBJ1-5 and V is TRBV7-6; D unresolved. Trimming shortened V by 5 bases and J by 1 base, and 18 bases separated the two germline ends. Germline CDR1 and CDR2: SGHVS and FNYEAQ. This CDR3 is built from 17 residues. CDR3 sequence: CASSLHGGAGSNQPQHF. The CDR3 bases are TGTGCCAGCAGCCTCCACGGTGGAGCGGGCAGCAATCAGCCCCAGCATTTT.

The CDR3 DNA follows: TGTGCCAGCAGCCAAGATTACAGGGCCTACGAGCAGTACTTC. It is translated as CASSQDYRAYEQYF. The V call is TRBV14, the J call TRBJ2-7, with a tentative D call TRBD1 (6 bases). The germline CDR1 and CDR2 sequences are SGHDN and FVKESK. The CDR3 is 14 residues long. The germline V and J ends were trimmed by 0 bases and 2 bases, with 8 bases remaining between them.

The chain combines TRBV13 with TRBJ2-3, with 9 positions matching TRBD1. CDR3 length equals 18 residues. V lost 1 base and J lost 2; bases outside the gene matches: 10. The germline gives CDR1 PRHDT, CDR2 FYEKMQ (reference sequence). The CDR3 protein is CASSLDPDRGVITDTQYF. As DNA, the CDR3 is TGTGCCAGCAGCTTAGACCCAGACAGGGGGGTGATCACAGATACGCAGTATTTT.

This clone has only a few counts. This chain connects TRBV15 to TRBJ2-7; no clear D. This CDR3 is built from 13 residues. Germline V gene lookup returns CDR1 LNHNV and CDR2 YYDKDF (reference sequence). Deletions cut 5 bases from V and 3 bases from J, with 11 bases between. CDR3 amino acids: CATSENLYYEQYF. The CDR3 nucleotides are TGTGCCACCAGCGAAAACCTATACTACGAGCAGTACTTC.

The gene calls are TRBV25-1 and TRBJ2-2; D gene unclear. The V end was cut by 3 bases, the J end by 2 bases, with 7 bases between. CDR3 length equals 14 residues. Germline assignment: CDR1 MGHDK and CDR2 SYGVNS. The CDR3 DNA sequence: TGTGCCAGCAGTGACTCTATTAACACCGGGGAGCTGTTTTTT. Protein sequence: CASSDSINTGELFF.

This clone was seen only a few times. This chain uses TRBV29-1 with TRBJ2-1; 7 bases are a match to TRBD1. Per germline, CDR1 SQVTM and CDR2 ANQGSEA. V was clipped by 6 bases and J by 1 base; unmatched bases: 3. The CDR3 covers 13 residues. CDR3 protein: CSVGQESYNEQFF. The CDR3 DNA reads TGCAGCGTAGGACAGGAATCCTACAATGAGCAGTTCTTC.

Comments on this clone: One junction end disagrees with the germline gene, perhaps due to a read error. Other nucleotide sequences in the sample specify the same CDR3. The rearrangement uses TRBV27 and TRBJ1-1; no clear D gene. Per germline, CDR1 MNHEY and CDR2 SMNVEV (reference sequence). The CDR3 totals 13 residues. The CDR3 sequence: CASSYTLNTEAFF. CDR3 nucleotides: TGTGCCAGCAGTTATACTTTGAACACTGAGGCTTTCTTT.

For the CDR3, the DNA is TGTGCCAGCAGCATACAGGTTGAGAATTCACCCCTCCACTTT. Protein: CASSIQVENSPLHF. The V gene is TRBV9, the J gene TRBJ1-6; a weak D match, TRBD1 (5 bases). This CDR3 is 14 amino acids long. The germline V and J ends were trimmed by 4 bases and 7 bases, with 12 bases remaining between them. Germline CDR1 and CDR2: SGDLS and YYNGEE.

The chain recombines TRBV29-1 with TRBJ1-2; 8 nucleotides line up with TRBD1. The length of the CDR3 is 14 residues. With 1 base clipped from V and 4 bases from J, the junction kept 5 bases outside the gene matches. The V gene's germline CDR1 is SQVTM and CDR2 ANQGSEA. In nucleotides, the CDR3 is TGCAGCGTTGAAGCGCAGGGGGCGGCCTATGGCTACACCTTC. It codes for CSVEAQGAAYGYTF.

V usage is TRBV2 and J usage is TRBJ1-2; 10 bases align to TRBD1. Germline-derived CDR1 and CDR2 are SNHLY and FYNNEI. CDR3 length: 16 amino acids. The ends lost 7 bases at V and 3 bases at J; junction bases unmatched: 11. The CDR3 loop reads CASIFGSTGGHYGYTF. DNA for the CDR3: TGTGCCAGCATTTTCGGATCGACAGGGGGCCACTATGGCTACACCTTC.

This clone was seen a handful of times. V usage is TRBV6-6 and J usage is TRBJ2-1, with a tentative D call TRBD2 (7 bases). The length of the CDR3 is 15 residues. The ends were cut back, 5 bases at V and 9 bases at J, with 20 bases in the middle. Germline V lookup: CDR1 MNHNY, CDR2 SVGAGI (reference sequence). The CDR3 is CASSPTASGEGEQFF. In DNA form, the CDR3 reads TGTGCCAGCAGTCCCACCGCATCAGGGGAGGGTGAGCAGTTCTTC.

The chain joins TRBV6-5 to TRBJ2-3, with 12 nucleotides matching TRBD2. This CDR3 has 15 residues. CDR1 and CDR2 (germline): MNHEY, SVGAGI. Losses at the gene ends were 2 bases for V and 6 bases for J; bases not matched to a gene: 3. CDR3 bases: TGTGCCAGCAGTTACGCTAGCGGGGGGGCCGATACGCAGTATTTT. Its translation: CASSYASGGADTQYF.

This clone was seen only once. The CDR3 sequence: CASSLAGRSTDTQYF. CDR3 sequence (DNA): TGTGCCAGCAGCTTAGCGGGGCGCTCCACAGATACGCAGTATTTT. This chain joins TRBV7-9 and TRBJ2-3, with a tentative D call TRBD1 (5 bases). CDR3 size: 15 residues. Germline V lookup: CDR1 SEHNR, CDR2 FQNEAQ (reference sequence). With 0 bases removed from V and 2 bases from J, the gap between germline ends came to 9 bases.

This chain joins TRBV27 and TRBJ2-7; D is undetermined. V was shortened by 5 bases and J by 0 bases, with 5 bases between the two germline ends. The CDR3 spans 12 residues. The germline V gene encodes CDR1 MNHEY and CDR2 SMNVEV (reference sequence). DNA for the CDR3: TGTGCCAGCAGTCCCAGCTCCTACGAGCAGTACTTC. Translation gives CASSPSSYEQYF.

The chain joins TRBV4-1 to TRBJ1-2, with a tentative D call TRBD1 (5 bases). Per the germline V gene, CDR1 is MGHRA and CDR2 is YSYEKL. CDR3 size: 14 residues. Trimming shortened V by 0 bases and J by 2 bases, and 7 bases separated the two germline ends. The CDR3 loop reads CASSQDSGNYGYTF. CDR3 bases: TGCGCCAGCAGCCAAGATTCAGGGAACTATGGCTACACCTTC.

The chain joins TRBV13 to TRBJ2-7; 7 nucleotides line up with TRBD2. This CDR3 has 14 residues. Per the germline V gene, CDR1 is PRHDT and CDR2 is FYEKMQ (reference sequence). V shed 2 bases and J 2 bases; nucleotides not matched to a gene: 3. The chain's CDR3 is CASSLSSGAYEQYF. Written as DNA, the CDR3 is TGTGCCAGCAGCTTATCTAGCGGAGCCTACGAGCAGTACTTC.

Regarding this clone: The sample holds other DNA sequences that translate to the same CDR3. This chain links TRBV5-6 with TRBJ1-6; TRBD1 aligns across 9 bases. Trimming took 3 bases from V and 7 from J; bases not matched to a gene: 2. The CDR3 consists of 14 residues. The V gene's germline CDR1 is SGHDT and CDR2 YYEEEE. The DNA of the CDR3 is TGTGCCAGCAGCTATGGACAGGGGAATTCACCCCTCCACTTT. Its translation is CASSYGQGNSPLHF. Based on the CDR3 plus reference TRBV5-6 and TRBJ1-6, the full variable domain is DAGVTQSPTHLIKTRGQQVTLRCSPKSGHDTVSWYQQALGQGPQFIFQYYEEEERQRGNFPDRFSGHQFPNYSSELNVNALLLGDSALYLCASSYGQGNSPLHFGNGTRLTVT.

The rearrangement links TRBV6-1 to TRBJ2-2; 11 bases are a match to TRBD2. CDR1 and CDR2 from the germline V gene are MNHNS and SASEGT. V dropped 6 bases and J dropped 9; count of bases not matched to a gene: 9. This CDR3 spans 15 amino acids. CDR3 nucleotide sequence: TGTGCCAGCAGCCTCACTAGCGGGGGAGGAAGGGAGCTGTTTTTT. Translated: CASSLTSGGGRELFF.

The rearrangement joins TRBV7-2 to TRBJ2-3; 8 nucleotides agree with TRBD2. Germline loops: CDR1 SGHTA, CDR2 FQGNSA. This CDR3 region has 15 residues. J gave up 3 bases and V 5 bases, and 7 bases lay outside the gene matches. CDR3 bases: TGTGCCAGCAGCCTCCCGGGGGGGAGGACAGATACGCAGTATTTT. The encoded protein is CASSLPGGRTDTQYF.

The chain joins TRBV7-9 to TRBJ2-4; D is unresolved. Trimming pared 5 bases from V and 3 bases from J, leaving 14 bases between. This CDR3 is built from 15 residues. Per the germline V gene, CDR1 is SEHNR and CDR2 is FQNEAQ (reference sequence). The CDR3 region is CASSRHGYSKNIQYF. The CDR3 bases are TGTGCCAGCAGCCGTCACGGATATAGCAAAAACATTCAGTACTTC. Full variable domain (rest looked up from reference TRBV7-9 and TRBJ2-4): DTGVSQNPRHKITKRGQNVTFRCDPISEHNRLYWYRQTLGQGPEFLTYFQNEAQLEKSRLLSDRFSAERPKGSFSTLEIQRTEQGDSAMYLCASSRHGYSKNIQYFGAGTRLSVL.

The rearrangement uses TRBV30 and TRBJ1-2; D unclear. CDR1 is GTSNPN, CDR2 SVGIG, per germline (reference sequence). Trimming removed 3 bases at V and 5 bases at J, with 7 bases between. The CDR3 loop spans 11 amino acids. The CDR3 sequence: CAWREGYGYTF. The CDR3 DNA sequence: TGTGCCTGGAGGGAAGGGTATGGCTACACCTTC. Supplemented by reference TRBV30 and TRBJ1-2, the full variable domain reads SQTIHQWPATLVQPVGSPLSLECTVEGTSNPNLYWYRQAAGRGLQLLFYSVGIGQISSEVPQNLSASRPQDRQFILSSKKLLLSDSGFYLCAWREGYGYTFGSGTRLTVV.

The chain has TRBV29-1 and TRBJ1-4; the D is unclear. CDR3 length: 11 amino acids. V was trimmed by 6 bases and J by 7 bases, leaving 9 bases between them. Germline V gene sequence: CDR1 SQVTM, CDR2 ANQGSEA. The CDR3 reads CSVGYGEKLFF. CDR3 sequence (DNA): TGCAGCGTGGGGTACGGTGAAAAACTGTTTTTT.

The rearrangement links TRBV13 to TRBJ2-1, with D perhaps matching TRBD2 (7 bases). V lost 1 base, J lost 2 bases, and 15 bases lay in between. This CDR3 is 17 amino acids long. The germline gives CDR1 PRHDT, CDR2 FYEKMQ (reference sequence). CDR3 in amino acids: CASSLDRGAVTYNEQFF. The CDR3, as DNA: TGTGCCAGCAGCTTAGACCGGGGGGCGGTAACCTACAATGAGCAGTTCTTC.